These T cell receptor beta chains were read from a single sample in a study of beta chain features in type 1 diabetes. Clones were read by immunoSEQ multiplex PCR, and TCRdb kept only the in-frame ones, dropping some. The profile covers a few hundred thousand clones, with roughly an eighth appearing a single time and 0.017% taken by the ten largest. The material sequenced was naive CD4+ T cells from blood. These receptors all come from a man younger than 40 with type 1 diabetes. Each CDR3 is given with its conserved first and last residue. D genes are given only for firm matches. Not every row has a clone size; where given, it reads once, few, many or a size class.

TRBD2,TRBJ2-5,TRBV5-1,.,CASSSSLTSGSRETQYF,TGCGCCAGCAGCTCGAGCCTGACTAGCGGGAGTAGGGAGACCCAGTACTTC
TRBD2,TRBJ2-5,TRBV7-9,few,CASSSSGSGETQYF,TGTGCCAGCAGTTCTAGCGGGAGCGGAGAGACCCAGTACTTC
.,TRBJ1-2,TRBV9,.,CASSVVSSDYGYTF,TGTGCCAGCAGCGTAGTTAGCTCAGACTATGGCTACACCTTC
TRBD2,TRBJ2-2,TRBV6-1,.,CASITSGSKTGELFF,TGTGCCAGCATCACTAGCGGGAGTAAAACCGGGGAGCTGTTTTTT
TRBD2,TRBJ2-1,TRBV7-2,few,CASSLVPSGIYNEQFF,TGTGCCAGCAGCTTAGTCCCCAGCGGGATCTACAATGAGCAGTTCTTC
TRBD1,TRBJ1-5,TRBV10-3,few,CAISGTGARNQPQHF,TGTGCCATCAGTGGGACAGGGGCCCGCAATCAGCCCCAGCATTTT
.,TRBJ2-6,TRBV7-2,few,CASSRWTNPGANVLTF,TGTGCCAGCAGCCGCTGGACAAACCCCGGGGCCAACGTCCTGACTTTC
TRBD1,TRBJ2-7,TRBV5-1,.,CASSWGDREDEQYF,TGCGCCAGCAGCTGGGGGGACAGGGAGGACGAGCAGTACTTC
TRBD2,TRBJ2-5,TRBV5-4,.,CASSNPTSGATRETQYF,TGTGCCAGCAGCAACCCGACTAGCGGGGCCACTCGAGAGACCCAGTACTTC
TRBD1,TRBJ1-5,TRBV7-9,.,CASSGGQHNQPQHF,TGTGCCAGCAGCGGGGGACAGCACAATCAGCCCCAGCATTTT
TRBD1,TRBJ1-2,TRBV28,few,CASGRQGADYGYTF,TGTGCCAGCGGTAGGCAGGGGGCTGACTATGGCTACACCTTC
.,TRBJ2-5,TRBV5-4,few,CASSLTGNQETQYF,TGTGCCAGCAGCTTGACAGGGAACCAAGAGACCCAGTACTTC
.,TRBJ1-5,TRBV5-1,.,CASSLGGGEPQHF,TGCGCCAGCAGCTTGGGAGGGGGAGAGCCCCAGCATTTT
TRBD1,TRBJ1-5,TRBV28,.,CASSYRGRGNQPQHF,TGTGCCAGCAGTTACAGGGGGCGCGGCAATCAGCCCCAGCATTTT